This T cell receptor (beta chain) was identified during a study of CD8 T cell repertoires and HIV-1 epitope variants. Turning to the study itself: Tested: three Gag epitope families, Nef HW9 and YT9.

Measured with immunoSEQ multiplex PCR; TCRdb has only the in-frame clones, and not every one. The sample records thousands of clones, around three fifths being singletons. CDR1 and CDR2 from the germline V gene are SGHVS and FQNEAQ. CDR3 size: 14 residues. V was cut by 5 bases and J by 1 base, with 11 bases left in between. Concerning this clone itself: Its target is unknown.

This chain uses TRBV7-8 with TRBJ2-5; D perhaps matches TRBD1 (5 bases). This receptor was obtained from a male donor with HIV. Sequenced input: cultured CD8+ T cells derived from PBMCs. The CDR3: CASSDGQPQETQYF. The CDR3 DNA sequence: TGTGCCAGCAGCGACGGACAACCCCAAGAGACCCAGTACTTC.